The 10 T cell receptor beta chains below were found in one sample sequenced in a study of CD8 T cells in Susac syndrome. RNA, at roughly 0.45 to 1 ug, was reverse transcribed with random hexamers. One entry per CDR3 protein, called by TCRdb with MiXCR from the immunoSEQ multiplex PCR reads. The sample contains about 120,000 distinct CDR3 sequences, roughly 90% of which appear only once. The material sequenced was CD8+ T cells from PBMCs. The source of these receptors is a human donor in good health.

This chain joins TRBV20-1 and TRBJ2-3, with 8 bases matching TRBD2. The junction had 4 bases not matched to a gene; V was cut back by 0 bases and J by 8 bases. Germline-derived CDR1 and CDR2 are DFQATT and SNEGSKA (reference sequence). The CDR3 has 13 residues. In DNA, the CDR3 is TGCAGTGCTAGAGATCCGAGCGGGAGTACGCAGTATTTT. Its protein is CSARDPSGSTQYF.

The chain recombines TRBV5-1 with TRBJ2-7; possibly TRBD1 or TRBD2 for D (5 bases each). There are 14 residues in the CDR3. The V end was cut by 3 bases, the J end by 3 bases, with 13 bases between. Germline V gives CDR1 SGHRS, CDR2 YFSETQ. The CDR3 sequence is CASSSGTPRYEQYF. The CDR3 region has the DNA TGCGCCAGCAGCTCAGGGACCCCGCGCTACGAGCAGTACTTC.

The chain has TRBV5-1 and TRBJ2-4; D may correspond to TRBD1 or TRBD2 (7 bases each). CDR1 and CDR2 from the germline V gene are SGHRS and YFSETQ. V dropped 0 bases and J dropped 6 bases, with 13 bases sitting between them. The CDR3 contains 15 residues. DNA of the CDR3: TGCGCCAGCAGCTTGGAAGGGGGCGGGGGAAACATTCAGTACTTC. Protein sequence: CASSLEGGGGNIQYF.

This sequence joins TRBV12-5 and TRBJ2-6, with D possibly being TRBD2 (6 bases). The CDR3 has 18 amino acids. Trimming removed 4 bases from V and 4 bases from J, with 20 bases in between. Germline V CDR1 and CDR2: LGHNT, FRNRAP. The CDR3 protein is CASGSPLYREAGANVLTF. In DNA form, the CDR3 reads TGTGCTAGTGGTTCCCCCCTTTATAGGGAGGCCGGGGCCAACGTCCTGACTTTC.

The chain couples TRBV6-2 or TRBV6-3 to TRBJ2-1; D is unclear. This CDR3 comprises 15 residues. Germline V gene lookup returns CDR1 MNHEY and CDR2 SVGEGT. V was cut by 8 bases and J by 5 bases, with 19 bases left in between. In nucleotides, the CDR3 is TGTGCCAGCGGATTCATTAGGGAATCAGACAATGAGCAGTTCTTC. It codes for CASGFIRESDNEQFF.

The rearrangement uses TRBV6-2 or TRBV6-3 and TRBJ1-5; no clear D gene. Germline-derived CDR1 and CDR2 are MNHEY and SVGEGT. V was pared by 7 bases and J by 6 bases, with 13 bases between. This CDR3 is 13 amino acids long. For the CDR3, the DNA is TGTGCCAGCACGTCCAGAGGCGGTCAGCCCCAGCATTTT. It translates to CASTSRGGQPQHF.

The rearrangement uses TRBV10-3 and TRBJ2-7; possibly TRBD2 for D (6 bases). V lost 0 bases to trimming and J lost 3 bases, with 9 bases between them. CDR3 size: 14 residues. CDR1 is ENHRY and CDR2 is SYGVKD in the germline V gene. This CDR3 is CAISESGGDYEQYF. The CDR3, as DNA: TGTGCCATCAGTGAGTCAGGCGGGGACTACGAGCAGTACTTC.

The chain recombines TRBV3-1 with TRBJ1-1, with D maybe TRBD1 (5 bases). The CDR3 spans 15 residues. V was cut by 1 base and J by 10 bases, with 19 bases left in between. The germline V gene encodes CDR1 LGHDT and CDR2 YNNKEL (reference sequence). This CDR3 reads CASSQGAGREVIAFF. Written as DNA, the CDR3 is TGTGCCAGCAGCCAAGGGGCAGGCAGGGAAGTGATAGCTTTCTTT.

CDR3 sequence reads: CASRQTGTSHSAEAFF. The CDR3 DNA is TGTGCCAGCAGACAAACAGGGACATCTCATTCGGCTGAAGCTTTCTTT. The chain carries TRBV6-1 and TRBJ1-1; D might be TRBD1 (6 bases). The CDR3 is 16 amino acids. Looked up from germline, CDR1 is MNHNS and CDR2 is SASEGT. V dropped 6 bases and J dropped 6 bases, with 23 bases sitting between them.

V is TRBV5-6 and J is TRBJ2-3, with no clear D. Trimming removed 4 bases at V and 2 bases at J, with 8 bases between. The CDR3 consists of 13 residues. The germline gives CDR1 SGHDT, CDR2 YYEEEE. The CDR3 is CASSRSHTDTQYF. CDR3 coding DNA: TGTGCCAGCAGCCGTTCTCACACAGATACGCAGTATTTT.